These 7 T cell receptor beta chains were sequenced from one sample in a study of T cell responses to AZD1222 COVID-19 vaccine. TCRdb's table, derived via immunoSEQ multiplex PCR, lists solely in-frame clones and lacks some. The data show 150,000 to 200,000 clones, about nine tenths seen once. Sequenced here: peripheral blood, sampled 28 days after the second AZD1222 dose. Receptors were obtained from an adult who received the AZD1222 COVID-19 vaccine.

The chain recombines TRBV6-2 or TRBV6-3 with TRBJ2-7; the match to TRBD2 covers 8 bases. This CDR3 spans 14 amino acids. From germline, CDR1 is MNHEY and CDR2 SVGEGT. With V trimmed by 2 bases and J by 2 bases, 2 bases remained unmatched. In DNA, the CDR3 is TGTGCCAGCAGTTACGCCGGGAGGGCCTACGAGCAGTACTTC. Amino acids: CASSYAGRAYEQYF.

This chain uses TRBV19 with TRBJ2-5; 7 positions agree with TRBD1. V dropped 5 bases and J dropped 2; count of bases not matched to a gene: 5. This CDR3 is 14 amino acids long. Germline V gene lookup returns CDR1 LNHDA and CDR2 SQIVND (reference sequence). In DNA, the CDR3 is TGTGCCAGTAGTCCCTACAGGGGACAAGAGACCCAGTACTTC. Protein: CASSPYRGQETQYF.

The chain uses TRBV28 and TRBJ1-3; TRBD1 aligns across 10 bases. Germline V gene sequence: CDR1 MDHEN, CDR2 SYDVKM. The CDR3 has 16 amino acids. V lost 6 bases to trimming and J lost 7 bases; unmatched junction nucleotides: 12. CDR3 sequence reads: CASSHDRGPIRNTIYF. The CDR3 DNA sequence: TGTGCCAGCAGCCACGACAGGGGGCCTATCCGGAACACCATATATTTT.

The chain employs TRBV19 and TRBJ2-3; TRBD1 aligns across 7 bases. Germline V gene lookup returns CDR1 LNHDA and CDR2 SQIVND (reference sequence). CDR3 length: 14 residues. V was clipped by 7 bases and J by 1 base; unmatched bases: 5. The CDR3, as DNA: TGTGCCAGTACCCCAACAGGGGGCACAGATACGCAGTATTTT. Translating gives CASTPTGGTDTQYF.

The genes are TRBV6-5 and TRBJ2-5, with 7 bases identical to TRBD2. V shed 0 bases, J shed 9 bases, and the junction held 10 bases outside the gene matches. The CDR3 loop spans 15 amino acids. Per the germline V gene, CDR1 is MNHEY and CDR2 is SVGAGI. The CDR3 DNA sequence: TGTGCCAGCAGTTACTCCGGGGGGACTGCCTCGTCCCAGTACTTC. Protein sequence: CASSYSGGTASSQYF.

The chain carries TRBV19 and TRBJ1-5; TRBD1 matches 7 bases. J lost 2 bases, V lost 6 bases, and 1 base had no gene match. Germline V gene lookup returns CDR1 LNHDA and CDR2 SQIVND (reference sequence). The CDR3 consists of 13 residues. CDR3 coding DNA: TGTGCCAGTAGAGGGACAGGCAATCAGCCCCAGCATTTT. Its protein product is CASRGTGNQPQHF.

The chain couples TRBV29-1 to TRBJ1-3; the match to TRBD1 covers 7 bases. J was trimmed by 0 bases and V by 6 bases; bases with no gene match: 5. Germline loops: CDR1 SQVTM, CDR2 ANQGSEA. CDR3 length: 14 residues. For the CDR3, the DNA is TGCAGCGTCCAAGGGACAGCCTCTGGAAACACCATATATTTT. It specifies CSVQGTASGNTIYF.